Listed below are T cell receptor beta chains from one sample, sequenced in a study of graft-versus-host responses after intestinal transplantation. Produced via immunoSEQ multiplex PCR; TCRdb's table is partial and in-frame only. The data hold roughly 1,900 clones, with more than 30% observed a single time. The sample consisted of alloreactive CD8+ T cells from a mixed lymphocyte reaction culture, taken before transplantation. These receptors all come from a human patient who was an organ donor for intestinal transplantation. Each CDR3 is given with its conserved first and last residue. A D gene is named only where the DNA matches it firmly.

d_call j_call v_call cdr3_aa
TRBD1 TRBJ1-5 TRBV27 CASSLGQGTVGDQPQHF
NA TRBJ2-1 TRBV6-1 CASSYGNEQFF
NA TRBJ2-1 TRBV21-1 CASSKGGGGYHNEQFF
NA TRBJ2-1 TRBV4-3 CASGERNEQFF
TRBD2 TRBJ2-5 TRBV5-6 CASRKLGGNQETQYF
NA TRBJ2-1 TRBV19 CASSIILADEQFF
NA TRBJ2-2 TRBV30 CAWSVGRPGELFF
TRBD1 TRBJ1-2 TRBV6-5 CASSYTRDSIYGYTF
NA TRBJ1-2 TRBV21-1 CASSKEVRSHGYTF
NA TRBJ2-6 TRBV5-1 CASSLTTGAGANVLTF
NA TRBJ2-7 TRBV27 CFFFKQKTAYEQYF
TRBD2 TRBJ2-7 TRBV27 CASSSGLAAYEQYF
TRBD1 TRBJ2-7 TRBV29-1 CSVIYGQVFSYEQYF
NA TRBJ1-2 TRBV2 CAVLLNYGYTF
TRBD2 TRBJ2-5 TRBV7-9 CASSTLAAQETQYF
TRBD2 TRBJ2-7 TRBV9 CASSVGSAGGYEQYF
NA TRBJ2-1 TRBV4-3 CASSQDRRANEQFF
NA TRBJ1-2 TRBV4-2 CASSLQPFGYTF
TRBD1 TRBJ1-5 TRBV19 CASSITSGGESNQPQHF
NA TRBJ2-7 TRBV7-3 CASSPGDEQYF
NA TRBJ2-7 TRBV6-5 CASSYEGYEQYF
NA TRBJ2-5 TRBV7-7 CASSERGLGGNQYF
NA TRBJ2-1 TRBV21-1 CASSKAGCRGYEQFF
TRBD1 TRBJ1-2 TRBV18 CASRQGANYGYTF
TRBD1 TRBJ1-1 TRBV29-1 CSVESTGGNTEAFF
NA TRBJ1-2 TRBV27 CASSPRRRVRGYGYTF
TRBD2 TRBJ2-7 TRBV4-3 CASSLTSGDDEQYF
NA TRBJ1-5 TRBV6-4 CASSLGVGQPQHF
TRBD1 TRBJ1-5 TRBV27 CASRPGQRNQPQHF
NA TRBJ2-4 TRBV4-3 CASSQDPSRVAKNIQYF
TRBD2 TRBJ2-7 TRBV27 CASSRGGVYEQYF
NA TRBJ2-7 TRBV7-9 CASSDSSYEQYF
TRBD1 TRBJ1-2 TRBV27 CASSFRQGSSYGYTF
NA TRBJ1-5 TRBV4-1 CASSPLGHSNQPQHF
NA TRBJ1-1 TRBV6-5 CASSYSTRTDTEAFF
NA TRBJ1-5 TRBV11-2 CASSLWGNGNQPQHF
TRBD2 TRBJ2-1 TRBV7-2 CASSWDYLSSYNEQFF
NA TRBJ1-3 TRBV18 CASSHPSLSRDVDSGNTIYF
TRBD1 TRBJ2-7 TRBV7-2 CASSLEQGITYEQYF
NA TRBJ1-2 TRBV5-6 CASRGHFPQGPGGGYTF
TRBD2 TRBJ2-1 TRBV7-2 CASSVLAGANEQFF
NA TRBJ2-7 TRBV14 CASSHWGGDEQYF
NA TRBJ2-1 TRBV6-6 CASSSRVDYNEQFF
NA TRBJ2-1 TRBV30 CAWSVQDYNEQFF
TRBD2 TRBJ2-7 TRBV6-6 CASSPPAGGYEQYF
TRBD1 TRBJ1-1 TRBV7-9 CASSSRQGDTEAFF
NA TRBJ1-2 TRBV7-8 CASSLKPQGYRNYGYTF
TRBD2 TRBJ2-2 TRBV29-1 CSVAGGETEELFF
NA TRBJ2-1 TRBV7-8 CASSLSRRQLGNEQFF
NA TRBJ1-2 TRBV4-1 CASSQGDGEYGYTF
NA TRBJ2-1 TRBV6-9 CASSYDSSSYNEQFF
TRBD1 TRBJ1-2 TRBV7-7 CASSSVGGTDGNYGYTF
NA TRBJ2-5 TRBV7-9 CASSFPLAPQGGGETQYF